This T cell receptor beta chain was documented in a study of blood T cells in healthy people across ages. Whole-study findings and limits: Shifts in expanded clonotypes may have been confounded by donor CMV status, which was unknown.

Combining a sample-barcoded 5' primer with a J-beta primer mix, a second PCR ran for roughly 7 to 11 cycles. TCRdb re-called the 5' RACE reads through MiXCR, storing one row per CDR3 protein. The sample shows 800,000 to 900,000 distinct CDR3 sequences, approximately 59% of them seen only once. The CDR3 consists of 15 residues. Germline lookup yields CDR1 SEHNR and CDR2 FQNEAQ (reference sequence). In regard to this clonotype: The antigen is unknown.

Sequencing input: blood. The sequence was collected from a man aged 25-45 years in good health. J is TRBJ2-4 and V is TRBV7-9; D may be TRBD2 (5 bases). The J call may be mistaken, given a closer DNA end match to TRBJ2-5. The DNA for the CDR3 is TGTGCCAGCAGCTTACCGGTCCAAAGAGGGGAGACCCAGTACTTC. This translates into CASSLPVQRGETQYF.